The source of this T cell receptor beta chain is a study of cytomegalovirus exposure and HLA in healthy donors. Turning to the study itself: Early on, a data release was issued that held roughly 80 million unique TCRs from HLA-typed donors.

The junction had 11 bases not matched to a gene; V was cut back by 7 bases and J by 3 bases. From germline, CDR1 is MNHEY and CDR2 SMNVEV (reference sequence). The CDR3 loop spans 16 amino acids. This clone was seen just once. PCR primers comprised 60 Vbeta and 13 Jbeta primers. The table came from immunoSEQ multiplex PCR; TCRdb's copy has only in-frame clones and leaves some out. Among about 120,000 clones listed, about 80% were seen once. The source material was PBMCs. V and J are TRBV27 and TRBJ2-3; 9 bases are a match to TRBD2. The clonotype was recovered from a man in his fifties in good health and CMV-seropositive. CDR3: CASTSMGGRATDTQYF. The CDR3 DNA reads as TGTGCCAGCACCTCCATGGGCGGGAGGGCGACAGATACGCAGTATTTT.